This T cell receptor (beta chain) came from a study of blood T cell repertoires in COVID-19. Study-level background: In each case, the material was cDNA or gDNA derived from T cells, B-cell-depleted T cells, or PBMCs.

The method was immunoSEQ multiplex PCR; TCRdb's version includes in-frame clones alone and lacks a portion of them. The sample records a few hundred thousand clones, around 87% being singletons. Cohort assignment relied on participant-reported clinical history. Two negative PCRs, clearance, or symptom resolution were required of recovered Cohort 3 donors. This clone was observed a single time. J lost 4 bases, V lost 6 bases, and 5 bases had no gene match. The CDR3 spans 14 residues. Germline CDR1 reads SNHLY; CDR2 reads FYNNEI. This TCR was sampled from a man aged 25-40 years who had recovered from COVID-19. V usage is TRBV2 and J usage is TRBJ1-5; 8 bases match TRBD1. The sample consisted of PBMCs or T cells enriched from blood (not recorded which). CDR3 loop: CASRPGTGNQPQHF. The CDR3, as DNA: TGTGCCAGCAGACCCGGGACAGGTAATCAGCCCCAGCATTTT.